Below are 22 T cell receptor beta chains sequenced from a single sample in a study of CD4 T cells in relation to SARS-CoV-2 and coronaviruses. Profiling relied on immunoSEQ multiplex PCR, and the TCRdb table lists in-frame clones only, not all of them. The sample records roughly 63,000 clones, around 93% being singletons. Unexposed donor CD4+ T cells date from about 2010-2019, before the COVID-19 pandemic. Source material: naive CD4+ T cells from PBMCs. Regarding subset: naive CD4+ T cells isolated by negative enrichment. The receptor source for this set is a human donor in good health.

This clone appeared a few times. CDR3 loop: CASSPWQNTGELFF. DNA of the CDR3: TGTGCCAGCAGCCCATGGCAGAACACCGGGGAGCTGTTTTTT. The rearrangement links TRBV3-1 (or the pseudogene TRBV3-2) to TRBJ2-2; the D is unclear. The CDR3 has 14 amino acids. CDR1 LGHDT and CDR2 YNNKEL come from the germline V gene (reference sequence). Trimming cost V 4 bases and J 1 base, with 7 bases left between them.

The J gene is TRBJ2-1, the V gene TRBV5-6; TRBD2 aligns across 11 bases. The CDR3 has 17 residues. Trimming took 4 bases from V and 3 from J; bases not matched to a gene: 9. Germline CDR1 and CDR2: SGHDT and YYEEEE. The CDR3 protein is CASSHNSGTSGYNEQFF. As DNA, the CDR3 is TGTGCCAGCAGCCACAACTCCGGGACTAGCGGCTACAATGAGCAGTTCTTC.

This chain links TRBV3-1 (or the pseudogene TRBV3-2) with TRBJ2-5; 11 nucleotides line up with TRBD2. CDR1 LGHDT and CDR2 YNNKEL come from the germline V gene (reference sequence). After removal of 2 bases from V and 4 bases from J, the junction contained 12 bases not matched to a gene. The CDR3 has 18 residues. The CDR3 DNA follows: TGTGCCAGCAGCCAAATAGCGGGAGGGGCACAACGAAGAGAGACCCAGTACTTC. It yields the protein CASSQIAGGAQRRETQYF.

CDR3 protein: CASSSGGTQETQYF. In DNA form, the CDR3 reads TGCGCCAGCAGCTCCGGGGGAACTCAAGAGACCCAGTACTTC. This chain joins TRBV5-1 and TRBJ2-5, with D possibly matching TRBD2 (6 bases). CDR1 and CDR2 from the germline V gene are SGHRS and YFSETQ. The V gene lost 3 bases and the J gene lost 2 bases, with 11 bases spanning the gap. The CDR3 loop spans 14 amino acids.

A remark on this clone: The sample has other DNA sequences that encode this CDR3 too. The chain links TRBV3-1 (or the pseudogene TRBV3-2) to TRBJ2-1; 9 bases map to TRBD2. V lost 1 base, J lost 9 bases, and 7 bases stayed unmatched. The CDR3 covers 15 residues. Germline values: CDR1 LGHDT, CDR2 YNNKEL (reference sequence). CDR3 sequence: CASSQGTSGRGEQFF. The DNA of the CDR3 is TGTGCCAGCAGCCAAGGAACTAGCGGGCGAGGTGAGCAGTTCTTC.

The chain employs TRBV2 and TRBJ2-5, with 7 bases aligning to TRBD1. CDR1 is SNHLY and CDR2 is FYNNEI in the germline V gene. This CDR3 has 15 amino acids. J was trimmed by 2 bases and V by 8 bases; bases with no gene match: 11. Here the CDR3 reads CASPPLVRGQETQYF. The DNA of the CDR3 is TGTGCCAGCCCTCCCCTCGTCAGGGGGCAAGAGACCCAGTACTTC.

V is TRBV10-2 and J is TRBJ2-7, with 9 positions matching TRBD2. The germline gives CDR1 WSHSY, CDR2 SAAADI. The V segment lost 3 bases and the J segment 7 bases; nucleotides outside the gene matches: 10. CDR3 length: 15 residues. The CDR3, as DNA: TGCGCCAGCAGTGATCTAGCGGGGAGCATAGAGGAGCAGTACTTC. Translated: CASSDLAGSIEEQYF.

This chain links TRBV6-2 or TRBV6-3 with TRBJ1-4; 9 bases align to TRBD1. Per germline, CDR1 MNHEY and CDR2 SVGEGT. V trimming: 6 bases; J trimming: 7 bases; junction bases outside the gene matches: 15. CDR3 length equals 17 residues. CDR3 loop: CASSPSGTGSISEKLFF. CDR3 bases: TGTGCCAGCAGCCCTAGTGGGACAGGGAGTATTTCTGAAAAACTGTTTTTT.

As DNA, the CDR3 is TGTGCCTGGAGGAGGTCACAGACAGATACGCAGTATTTT. It codes for CAWRRSQTDTQYF. The chain links TRBV30 to TRBJ2-3; no definite D call. The germline V and J ends were trimmed by 3 bases and 3 bases, with 10 bases remaining between them. The germline CDR1 and CDR2 sequences are GTSNPN and SVGIG (reference sequence). The CDR3 length is 13 residues.

V is TRBV9 and J is TRBJ2-1; 7 nucleotides align to TRBD2. Germline CDR1 and CDR2: SGDLS and YYNGEE. With V trimmed by 4 bases and J by 3 bases, 10 bases remained unmatched. The CDR3 length is 16 residues. CDR3: CASSPGQLANYNEQFF. CDR3 nucleotide sequence: TGTGCCAGCAGCCCCGGTCAACTAGCGAACTACAATGAGCAGTTCTTC.

This chain uses TRBV11-2 with TRBJ2-7, with D perhaps TRBD2 (6 bases). There are 15 residues in the CDR3. V lost 5 bases and J lost 0, with 14 bases in between. The germline V gene encodes CDR1 SGHAT and CDR2 FQNNGV. The CDR3 here is CASSRWDSSSYEQYF. The CDR3 region has the DNA TGTGCCAGCAGCCGGTGGGACTCGAGCTCCTACGAGCAGTACTTC.

The gene calls are TRBV10-3 and TRBJ1-5; D is uncertain. The V end lost 2 bases, the J end lost 2 bases, and 13 bases lay between the germline ends. This CDR3 has 16 residues. Germline lookup yields CDR1 ENHRY and CDR2 SYGVKD. The CDR3 DNA reads as TGTGCCATCAGTGAGGGGGAGGGTCCAGGCAATCAGCCCCAGCATTTT. It specifies CAISEGEGPGNQPQHF.

The chain recombines TRBV28 with TRBJ2-6, with unresolved D. The V end was cut by 6 bases, the J end by 3 bases, with 12 bases between. CDR1 and CDR2 (germline): MDHEN, SYDVKM. The CDR3 contains 15 residues. CDR3 sequence reads: CASSEEQVGANVLTF. In DNA form, the CDR3 reads TGTGCCAGCAGCGAAGAGCAGGTTGGGGCCAACGTCCTGACTTTC.

The rearrangement uses TRBV11-2 and TRBJ1-3; D is perhaps TRBD1 (5 bases). Germline V gene lookup returns CDR1 SGHAT and CDR2 FQNNGV. This CDR3 comprises 16 residues. V was cut by 6 bases and J by 0 bases, with 15 bases left in between. In DNA form, the CDR3 reads TGTGCCAGCAGACATCCGGGACGGAGCTCTGGAAACACCATATATTTT. It translates to CASRHPGRSSGNTIYF.

The chain recombines TRBV28 with TRBJ2-3, with D perhaps TRBD2 (6 bases). Germline-derived CDR1 and CDR2 are MDHEN and SYDVKM. Between the trimmed V and J ends, which lost 2 bases and 6 bases, there was a span of 6 bases. There are 12 residues in the CDR3. The CDR3 DNA reads as TGTGCCAGCAGTTTACTAGCGGATACGCAGTATTTT. Amino acid sequence: CASSLLADTQYF.

CDR3 coding DNA: TGCGCCAGCAGCTTGCTAAACAGGGGAAGGATGACTGAAGCTTTCTTT. Its translation: CASSLLNRGRMTEAFF. The chain uses TRBV5-1 and TRBJ1-1; the match to TRBD1 covers 7 bases. Germline CDR1 and CDR2: SGHRS and YFSETQ. V shed 1 base, J shed 5 bases, and the junction held 11 bases outside the gene matches. This CDR3 region has 16 residues.

J is TRBJ2-3 and V is TRBV5-1, with D perhaps matching TRBD2 (5 bases). CDR1 SGHRS and CDR2 YFSETQ come from the germline V gene. Trimming shortened V by 4 bases and J by 0 bases, and 12 bases separated the two germline ends. This CDR3 is built from 15 residues. The CDR3 DNA follows: TGCGCCAGCAGCCGGGCCGGCGGGAGCACAGATACGCAGTATTTT. Encoded protein: CASSRAGGSTDTQYF.

V gene TRBV7-8 combines with J gene TRBJ2-1; D is uncertain. The germline V gene has CDR1 SGHVS and CDR2 FQNEAQ. The CDR3 has 15 amino acids. Trimming cost V 4 bases and J 0 bases, with 10 bases left between them. The CDR3 region is CASSSRRSSYNEQFF. CDR3 sequence (DNA): TGTGCCAGCAGCTCAAGACGAAGCTCCTACAATGAGCAGTTCTTC.

This chain joins TRBV28 and TRBJ2-7; D possibly corresponds to TRBD2 (6 bases). Germline V gene data show CDR1 as MDHEN and CDR2 as SYDVKM. The CDR3 length is 14 residues. V was cut by 7 bases and J by 4 bases, with 17 bases left in between. This CDR3 reads CASTPPRGTYEQYF. In DNA form, the CDR3 reads TGTGCCAGCACCCCCCCACGGGGGACTTACGAGCAGTACTTC.

V is TRBV10-1 and J is TRBJ2-1; 11 bases are a match to TRBD2. Germline V CDR1 and CDR2: WNHNN, SYGVQD (reference sequence). J was trimmed by 5 bases and V by 4 bases; bases with no gene match: 4. The CDR3 consists of 15 residues. The CDR3 DNA sequence: TGCGCCAGCAGTGCCCTAGCGGGAGGTAACAATGAGCAGTTCTTC. Amino acids: CASSALAGGNNEQFF.

The V gene is TRBV6-5, the J gene TRBJ2-1, with a weak D call TRBD2 (5 bases). V was trimmed by 8 bases and J by 7 bases, leaving 21 bases between them. Looked up from germline, CDR1 is MNHEY and CDR2 is SVGAGI. The CDR3 has 15 residues. This CDR3 is CASGPGVLGGNEQFF. The CDR3 DNA reads as TGTGCCAGCGGACCCGGGGTACTCGGTGGGAATGAGCAGTTCTTC.

The rearrangement links TRBV7-9 to TRBJ2-1; D may be TRBD1 (7 bases). Germline assignment: CDR1 SEHNR and CDR2 FQNEAQ (reference sequence). The CDR3 has 16 residues. Trimming stripped 5 bases from V and 7 bases from J, with 21 bases between. CDR3 nucleotide sequence: TGTGCCAGCAGCCAGACAGGGACTTTTCACACGAATGAGCAGTTCTTC. Encoded protein: CASSQTGTFHTNEQFF.